This TCR beta chain was documented in a study of cytomegalovirus exposure and HLA in healthy donors (dated 2017 in TCRdb). For context, the study as a whole: According to a later analysis, one platform produced both the 120 validation repertoires and the approximately 660 repertoires of the first cohort. In addition to the first cohort of roughly 700 subjects, a separate validation cohort of around 110 different subjects was used. To predict cytomegalovirus infection status, the study brought together high-throughput TCR immunosequencing, statistical association of individual TCRs with disease status, and machine learning. The aim of the study was to test whether cataloging public T cell receptors could identify signatures of past pathogen exposure. Overall study outcomes, separate from this receptor: A few of the identified cytomegalovirus-associated TCR beta chains were confirmed in vitro to be specific for cytomegalovirus antigens. A later analysis lacked HLA typing for the validation cohort, so it scored co-occurrence in that cohort across all 120 or so repertoires. It was suggested by the authors that the approach could potentially be generalized to other disease states and immunological phenotypes. The classifier was reported to diagnose cytomegalovirus status with high specificity and sensitivity in both the original cohort and the validation cohort. A total of some 180 TCR beta chains were listed by the study as associated with cytomegalovirus. Across donors, most TCR sequences were observed very rarely, whereas some public TCRs were present in many individuals. Subsequent analysis determined that TCRs grouped into clusters in the first cohort also showed a tendency toward co-occurrence across the 120 or so validation repertoires, and 85% to 95% of cluster scores exceeded 0.

Donors formed part of the validation cohort, which comprised about 120 subjects and was distinct from the first cohort of under 850 subjects. The method was the immunoSEQ multiplex PCR assay. In the paper's pipeline: A statistical classification framework was built to diagnose cytomegalovirus status from the catalog of TCR beta chain sequences. The clones in this table, taken by TCRdb from immuneACCESS, are in-frame only. Not every clone is retained; where verified, under half of the shortfall comes from an unresolved V gene, and the cause of the rest is unknown. That table furnishes V, J and clone size, whereas the DNA furnished D and trimming. A total of 200,000 to 250,000 clones appear in this sample, roughly 84% of them only once. About an eighth of the sample belongs to the ten largest clones. Measured from the cysteine to the phenylalanine, the CDR3 is 15 residues long. Only CDR3 DNA remains: 45 bases, in frame from the first base. Taken from the germline V gene (reference sequence), the CDR1 and CDR2 loops are MNHEY and SMNVEV. The germline V end is reduced by 4 bases and the J end by 4 bases; junction bases left unmatched: 5.

As concerns this clone: Its antigen is currently not known. There are no base qualities to consult, and no much larger clone falls within one base.

This clonotype was obtained from a woman aged 30 to 39 in good health and CMV-seropositive. The chain is encoded by TRBV27 joined to TRBJ1-3; the junction holds 9 bases that match TRBD1. Source material: PBMCs. DNA sequence: TGTGCCAGCAGTTCGCTTGGACAGGGGGGAAACACCATATATTTT. It encodes CASSSLGQGGNTIYF.